The 14 T cell receptor beta chains reported below all come from one sample, sequenced in a study of blood T cell repertoires in COVID-19. Assay: immunoSEQ multiplex PCR; the TCRdb copy retains only in-frame clones and omits some. Here the sample spans around 56,000 clones, roughly 90% being singletons. Sequencing was carried out using peripheral blood. The receptors stem from a human donor in a cohort sampled during active COVID-19.

The rearrangement uses TRBV30 and TRBJ2-3; D is uncertain. The CDR3 runs 12 residues. CDR1 is GTSNPN, CDR2 SVGIG, per germline (reference sequence). The germline V and J ends were trimmed by 8 bases and 2 bases, with 11 bases remaining between them. CDR3 DNA: TGTGCCGCCTACAGAATCACAGATACGCAGTATTTT. It yields the protein CAAYRITDTQYF.

This rearrangement joins TRBV7-2 to TRBJ2-1, with 8 bases matching TRBD2. Per germline, CDR1 SGHTA and CDR2 FQGNSA. J lost 10 bases, V lost 0 bases, and 5 bases had no gene match. The CDR3 contains 14 residues. The CDR3 DNA reads as TGTGCCAGCAGCTTAGCGGTCCAGCGGGGGGAGCAGTTCTTC. Protein: CASSLAVQRGEQFF.

CDR3 sequence: CASSSGSTDTQYF. CDR3 DNA: TGTGCCAGCAGCTCCGGGAGCACAGATACGCAGTATTTT. The chain recombines TRBV5-6 with TRBJ2-3; no firm D call. This CDR3 region has 13 residues. Per the germline V gene, CDR1 is SGHDT and CDR2 is YYEEEE. V was shortened by 3 bases and J by 0 bases, with 5 bases between the two germline ends.

Here the CDR3 DNA reads TGTGCCAGCAGCCCCAGGGACACCATATATTTT. Residues: CASSPRDTIYF. The chain uses TRBV3-1 (or the pseudogene TRBV3-2) and TRBJ1-3; a possible D gene is TRBD1 (5 bases). This CDR3 comprises 11 residues. Per germline, CDR1 LGHDT and CDR2 YNNKEL (reference sequence). The V end lost 4 bases, the J end lost 8 bases, and 6 bases lay between the germline ends.

The genes are TRBV21-1 and TRBJ1-5; TRBD1, the D gene given by the table, was not confirmed from the DNA. TRBV21-1 represents a pseudogene. CDR3 length: 13 residues. CDR3 in DNA: TGTGCCAGCAGCAAAGGCAGTAATCAGCCCCAGCATTTT. Translation gives CASSKGSNQPQHF.

V and J are TRBV24-1 and TRBJ2-6, with TRBD1 identical over 8 bases. Unmatched junction bases numbered 11, after V lost 4 bases and J lost 4 bases. Germline V gene data show CDR1 as KGHDR and CDR2 as SFDVKD. The CDR3 extends over 18 amino acids. The CDR3 coding sequence is TGTGCCACCAGTGACCATCGACTCAGGGGGCCCGGGGCCAACGTCCTGACTTTC. This codes for CATSDHRLRGPGANVLTF.

This clone occurred once. The genes are TRBV28 and TRBJ2-5, with a possible D match to TRBD2 (5 bases). Trimming pared 5 bases from V and 2 bases from J, leaving 15 bases between. Germline V lookup: CDR1 MDHEN, CDR2 SYDVKM. This CDR3 contains 15 residues. The CDR3 is CASSPLRTLQETQYF. CDR3 DNA sequence: TGTGCCAGCAGTCCCCTCAGGACTCTACAAGAGACCCAGTACTTC.

V is TRBV14 and J is TRBJ1-4, with a weak D call TRBD1 (5 bases). Looked up from germline, CDR1 is SGHDN and CDR2 is FVKESK. The V end was cut by 1 base, the J end by 14 bases, with 14 bases between. This CDR3 spans 13 amino acids. The CDR3 DNA follows: TGTGCCAGCAGCCAAGGGGGTGGCAGACAGCTGTTTTTT. As protein: CASSQGGGRQLFF. Complete variable domain (other parts from reference TRBV14 and TRBJ1-4): EAGVTQFPSHSVIEKGQTVTLRCDPISGHDNLYWYRRVMGKEIKFLLHFVKESKQDESGMPNNRFLAERTGGTYSTLKVQPAELEDSGVYFCASSQGGGRQLFFGSGTQLSVL.

The chain is built from TRBV5-8 and TRBJ1-2; maybe TRBD1 (6 bases). Germline CDR1 is SGHTS and CDR2 is YDEGEE. The germline V and J ends were trimmed by 4 bases and 8 bases, with 12 bases remaining between them. This CDR3 comprises 12 residues. The CDR3, as DNA: TGTGCCAGCAGCCCCCTCGACAGGGGCTACACCTTC. Translated, it gives CASSPLDRGYTF.

The J gene is TRBJ2-1, the V gene TRBV25-1; TRBD2 agrees at 11 bases. The CDR3 extends over 15 amino acids. Losses at the gene ends were 6 bases for V and 1 base for J; bases not matched to a gene: 2. Germline CDR1 and CDR2: MGHDK and SYGVNS. The CDR3 coding sequence is TGTGCCAGCAGAGCTAGCGGGGGGTCCTACAATGAGCAGTTCTTC. Protein: CASRASGGSYNEQFF.

This sequence joins TRBV6-1 and TRBJ1-2, with TRBD1 as a possible D gene (5 bases). Trimming took 0 bases from V and 4 from J, leaving 12 bases between them. CDR1 is MNHNS, CDR2 SASEGT, per germline. There are 15 residues in the CDR3. The CDR3 sequence is CASSEAGTGGYGYTF. CDR3 nucleotides: TGTGCCAGCAGTGAAGCCGGGACTGGGGGCTATGGCTACACCTTC.

This chain uses TRBV7-6 with TRBJ2-7; TRBD2 aligns across 12 bases. The germline V gene encodes CDR1 SGHVS and CDR2 FNYEAQ. The V gene end was trimmed by 2 bases and the J gene end by 4 bases; junction bases not matched to a gene: 3. The length of the CDR3 is 15 residues. Here the CDR3 reads CASSLLAGGIYEQYF. In DNA, the CDR3 is TGTGCCAGCAGCTTACTAGCGGGGGGGATATACGAGCAGTACTTC.

This clone appeared once. The J gene is TRBJ1-1, the V gene TRBV5-1; no definite D call. Trimming removed 3 bases at V and 3 bases at J, with 15 bases between. Looked up from germline, CDR1 is SGHRS and CDR2 is YFSETQ. The CDR3 runs 15 residues. DNA of the CDR3: TGCGCCAGCAGCTCCTGTCGTGGAGGTCACACTGAAGCTTTCTTT. Its protein is CASSSCRGGHTEAFF.

The CDR3 loop is CASSLAGADEQFF. In DNA form, the CDR3 reads TGTGCCAGCAGCTTAGCAGGAGCGGATGAGCAGTTCTTC. The V gene is TRBV11-2, the J gene TRBJ2-1; D may be TRBD2 (5 bases). V was trimmed by 1 base and J by 8 bases, leaving 9 bases between them. Germline values: CDR1 SGHAT, CDR2 FQNNGV. This CDR3 is 13 amino acids long.